This T cell receptor beta chain originates from a study of shared clonotypes between healthy human individuals. Points on this clone: This sample includes further DNA sequences coding for the same CDR3.

Trimming removed 2 bases from V and 0 bases from J, with 8 bases in between. CDR3 length: 15 amino acids. Germline V lookup: CDR1 SGHTA, CDR2 FQGTGA. Study donors comprised healthy, HIV-negative adults devoid of recent acute infection or vaccination. Libraries were prepared by immunoSEQ multiplex PCR; TCRdb keeps only in-frame clonotypes and omits some of them. The sample lists hundreds of thousands of clones, roughly four fifths occurring once. This clonotype was sampled from a middle-aged woman in good health. Some clones in this sample may be carry-over from other donors' samples. The gene calls are TRBV7-3 and TRBJ2-1; D unclear. Sequencing was performed on PBMCs. CDR3 sequence (DNA): TGTGCCAGCAGCTTATCGGGCAGCTCCTACAATGAGCAGTTCTTC. It is translated as CASSLSGSSYNEQFF.